Each of the 8 T cell receptor beta chains below was sequenced from the same sample in a study of PD-L1 blockade in urothelial cancer. Clones were sequenced by immunoSEQ multiplex PCR, and TCRdb holds only the in-frame ones, with some missing. The data show fewer than 55,000 clones, with almost 85% seen just once and 3% to 3.5% held by the top ten. The specimen comprised PBMCs, sampled around atezolizumab (anti-PD-L1) treatment. Receptors were obtained from a man in his sixties or seventies with urothelial cancer.

The V gene is TRBV6-5, the J gene TRBJ2-2; 8 positions agree with TRBD1. The CDR3 spans 15 residues. The V segment lost 4 bases and the J segment 1 base; nucleotides outside the gene matches: 2. Germline V gene lookup returns CDR1 MNHEY and CDR2 SVGAGI. The CDR3 loop reads CASSSGQVNTGELFF. The CDR3 DNA sequence: TGTGCCAGCAGTTCGGGACAGGTGAACACCGGGGAGCTGTTTTTT.

The chain joins TRBV27 to TRBJ2-3; no definite D call. Trimming took off 8 bases at V and 5 bases at J, with 5 bases between the two ends. This CDR3 comprises 10 residues. CDR1 MNHEY and CDR2 SMNVEV come from the germline V gene (reference sequence). The CDR3 protein is CASGLDTQYF. The CDR3 DNA is TGTGCCAGCGGCCTAGATACGCAGTATTTT.

The gene calls are TRBV7-6 and TRBJ2-2, with 11 bases fitting TRBD2. CDR1 SGHVS and CDR2 FNYEAQ come from the germline V gene. The J segment lost 3 bases and the V segment lost 4 bases, leaving 1 base of the junction unmatched. There are 15 residues in the CDR3. CDR3 coding DNA: TGTGCCAGCAGCTCGGGACTAGCGGACACCGGGGAGCTGTTTTTT. Amino acid sequence: CASSSGLADTGELFF.

The gene calls are TRBV30 and TRBJ1-1; possibly TRBD1 for D (5 bases). Germline-derived CDR1 and CDR2 are GTSNPN and SVGIG (reference sequence). Trimming removed 0 bases at V and 4 bases at J, with 15 bases between. The CDR3 has 15 amino acids. As DNA, the CDR3 is TGTGCCTGGAGTGTAATCGGGGCGGGAATCACTGAAGCTTTCTTT. Its translation: CAWSVIGAGITEAFF.

The rearrangement uses TRBV5-4 and TRBJ1-1, with 7 bases fitting TRBD1. V was pared by 5 bases and J by 4 bases, with 5 bases of the junction left unmatched. The CDR3 consists of 13 residues. Germline lookup yields CDR1 SGHNT and CDR2 YYREEE (reference sequence). Here the CDR3 reads CASRRQGGTEAFF. The DNA for the CDR3 is TGTGCCAGCAGAAGACAGGGAGGCACTGAAGCTTTCTTT.

This chain links TRBV4-1 with TRBJ1-3; D perhaps matches TRBD1 (6 bases). CDR1 and CDR2 (germline): MGHRA, YSYEKL. The CDR3 is 18 residues long. V was trimmed by 5 bases and J by 1 base, leaving 21 bases between them. For the CDR3, the DNA is TGCGCCAGCAGCGCGGGGGGGCGGGGTCGTGGGTCTGGAAACACCATATATTTT. It codes for CASSAGGRGRGSGNTIYF.

This rearrangement joins TRBV6-6 to TRBJ1-4; 9 bases are shared with TRBD1. The V gene end was trimmed by 4 bases and the J gene end by 4 bases; junction bases not matched to a gene: 4. The CDR3 covers 15 residues. The V gene's germline CDR1 is MNHNY and CDR2 SVGAGI (reference sequence). Here the CDR3 reads CASSFTGGVNEKLFF. CDR3 nucleotides: TGTGCCAGCAGTTTCACAGGGGGCGTTAATGAAAAACTGTTTTTT.

This chain connects TRBV4-3 to TRBJ1-4, with D possibly matching TRBD1 (6 bases). Per germline, CDR1 LGHNA and CDR2 YSLEER. V lost 0 bases and J 7 bases, leaving 12 bases between the germline ends. The CDR3 runs 15 residues. CDR3 nucleotides: TGCGCCAGCAGCCAAGATCTGAGGGGGGGTGAAAAACTGTTTTTT. Its protein is CASSQDLRGGEKLFF.